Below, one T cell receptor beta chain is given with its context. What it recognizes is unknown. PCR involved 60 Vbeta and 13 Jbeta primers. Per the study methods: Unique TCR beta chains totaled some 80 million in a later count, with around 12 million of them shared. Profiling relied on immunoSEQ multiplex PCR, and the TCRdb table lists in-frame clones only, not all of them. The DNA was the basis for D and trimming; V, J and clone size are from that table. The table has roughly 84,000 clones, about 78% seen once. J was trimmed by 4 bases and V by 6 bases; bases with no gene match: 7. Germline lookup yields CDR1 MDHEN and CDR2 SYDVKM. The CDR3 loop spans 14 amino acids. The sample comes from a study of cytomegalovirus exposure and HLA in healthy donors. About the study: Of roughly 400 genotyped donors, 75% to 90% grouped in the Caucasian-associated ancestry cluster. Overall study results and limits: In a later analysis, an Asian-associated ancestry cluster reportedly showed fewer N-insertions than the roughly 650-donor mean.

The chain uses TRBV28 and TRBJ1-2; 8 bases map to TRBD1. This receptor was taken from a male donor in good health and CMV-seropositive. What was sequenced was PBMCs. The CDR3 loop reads CASSSGQEGYGYTF. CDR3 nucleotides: TGTGCCAGCAGCTCGGGACAGGAGGGCTATGGCTACACCTTC.